This is a list of T cell receptor beta chains from one sample in a study of T cell responses to AZD1222 COVID-19 vaccine. This table comes from immunoSEQ multiplex PCR, and its TCRdb copy is limited to in-frame clones, with some not included. The table lists 120,000 or so clones, about 89% of them singletons. The source was peripheral blood, collected on day 0 of AZD1222 vaccination. Every receptor here comes from an adult in good health. Each CDR3 is given with its conserved first and last residue. The D gene is left open where the match is weak. Not all rows give a size; the values are once, few, many and, for expanded clones, a class.

v_call	j_call	cdr3_length	d_call	clone_size	cdr3_aa	cdr3_nt
TRBV11-2	TRBJ1-1	14	TRBD1	-	CASSWDRGPTEAFF	TGTGCCAGCAGCTGGGACAGGGGGCCCACTGAAGCTTTCTTT
TRBV7-8	TRBJ1-3	16	-	-	CASSFPGRTSGNTIYF	TGTGCCAGCAGCTTTCCTGGCAGGACCTCTGGAAACACCATATATTTT
TRBV7-8	TRBJ2-2	16	-	-	CASSPGLEGRTGELFF	TGTGCCAGCAGCCCCGGCTTGGAGGGACGCACCGGGGAGCTGTTTTTT
TRBV6-4	TRBJ2-7	14	TRBD2	-	CASLLAGDTYEQYF	TGTGCCAGCTTACTAGCGGGAGACACCTACGAGCAGTACTTC
TRBV28	TRBJ2-7	15	-	once	CASSLDPHAAYEQYF	TGTGCCAGCAGTTTAGACCCCCACGCCGCCTACGAGCAGTACTTC
TRBV19	TRBJ2-1	15	TRBD2	-	CASSPGLGLGNEQFF	TGTGCCAGTAGTCCGGGACTAGGTCTAGGCAATGAGCAGTTCTTC
TRBV28	TRBJ2-1	14	-	-	CAAAVESSYNEQFF	TGTGCAGCAGCCGTAGAATCCTCCTACAATGAGCAGTTCTTC
TRBV12-3/TRBV12-4	TRBJ1-6	13	-	-	CASIGGPNSPLHF	TGTGCCAGCATTGGGGGCCCGAATTCACCCCTCCACTTT
TRBV6-2/TRBV6-3	TRBJ1-5	11	-	once	CASSRGQPQHF	TGTGCCAGCAGCAGGGGTCAGCCCCAGCATTTT
TRBV4-3	TRBJ2-7	16	TRBD1	-	CASSQDGTGGSYEQYF	TGCGCCAGCAGCCAAGATGGTACAGGGGGGTCCTACGAGCAGTACTTC
TRBV7-2	TRBJ2-7	15	TRBD2	-	CASSFMGLEGYEQYF	TGTGCCAGCAGCTTTATGGGACTAGAGGGGTACGAGCAGTACTTC
TRBV15	TRBJ2-1	18	TRBD1	-	CATSKDYPGTGLNNEQFF	TGTGCCACCAGCAAAGACTACCCCGGGACAGGATTAAACAATGAGCAGTTCTTC
TRBV5-1	TRBJ1-5	14	TRBD1	-	CASSATGDGQPQHF	TGCGCCAGCAGCGCTACAGGGGACGGGCAGCCCCAGCATTTT
TRBV30	TRBJ1-5	14	TRBD1	-	CAWSRSTGDQPQHF	TGTGCCTGGAGTCGTTCCACAGGGGATCAGCCCCAGCATTTT
TRBV5-1	TRBJ2-3	14	-	-	CASSYQGGTDTQYF	TGCGCCAGCAGCTACCAGGGTGGCACAGATACGCAGTATTTT
TRBV12-5	TRBJ2-1	11	TRBD2	-	CASGRGDEQFF	TGTGCTAGCGGGAGGGGTGATGAGCAGTTCTTC
TRBV19	TRBJ2-2	17	TRBD2	few	CASSIGLAGALTGELFF	TGTGCCAGTAGTATAGGCCTAGCGGGGGCCCTCACCGGGGAGCTGTTTTTT
TRBV20-1	TRBJ2-5	15	TRBD2	many	CSASGVAGELETQYF	TGCAGTGCTAGTGGCGTAGCGGGAGAATTGGAGACCCAGTACTTC
TRBV5-1	TRBJ2-7	17	-	-	CASSLAIAGTGSYEQYF	TGCGCCAGCAGCTTGGCCATCGCCGGGACTGGGTCCTACGAGCAGTACTTC
TRBV30	TRBJ1-3	14	-	-	CAWSVWGSGNTIYF	TGTGCCTGGAGTGTGTGGGGGTCGGGAAACACCATATATTTT
TRBV6-2/TRBV6-3	TRBJ2-7	18	-	-	CASSYPTRQGPSSYEQYF	TGTGCCAGCAGTTACCCAACCCGGCAGGGGCCTAGCTCCTACGAGCAGTACTTC
TRBV6-2/TRBV6-3	TRBJ2-1	16	-	-	CASSYSILTVNNEQFF	TGTGCCAGCAGTTACTCGATTCTAACGGTGAACAATGAGCAGTTCTTC
TRBV27	TRBJ1-6	18	TRBD1	-	CASHPTFPGTGDNSPLHF	TGTGCCAGCCATCCCACCTTTCCCGGGACAGGAGATAATTCACCCCTCCACTTT
TRBV2	TRBJ2-3	15	-	-	CANLRVRGYTDTQYF	TGTGCCAACCTAAGGGTTAGGGGCTACACAGATACGCAGTATTTT
TRBV4-1	TRBJ2-7	15	TRBD2	-	CASSETSGRTYEQYF	TGCGCCAGCAGTGAGACTAGCGGGAGGACCTACGAGCAGTACTTC
TRBV3-1/TRBV3-2	TRBJ2-5	15	-	-	CASSRRGPGQETQYF	TGTGCCAGCAGCCGCCGCGGACCGGGCCAAGAGACCCAGTACTTC
TRBV30	TRBJ2-3	13	TRBD2	-	CAWGPGGGDTQYF	TGTGCCTGGGGTCCTGGGGGGGGAGATACGCAGTATTTT